The 7 T cell receptor beta chains reported below all come from one sample, sequenced in a study of identical twins. TCRdb re-called the 5' RACE reads with MiXCR, one entry per CDR3 protein. The sample shows about 550,000 distinct CDR3 sequences, 20% to 25% of them seen only once. These records were also assigned to another study, of yellow fever vaccine responses in identical twins.

Sequenced sample: CD4+ T cells sorted from blood. The receptors derive from a woman under 30 in good health.

The V call is TRBV20-1, the J call TRBJ1-1; D might be TRBD1 (5 bases). Trimming shortened V by 0 bases and J by 1 base, and 12 bases separated the two germline ends. This CDR3 spans 15 amino acids. Germline CDR1 and CDR2: DFQATT and SNEGSKA (reference sequence). Here the CDR3 DNA reads TGCAGTGCTAGAGACGGGTCGACAGCGAACACTGAAGCTTTCTTT. It yields the protein CSARDGSTANTEAFF.

Turning to this clonotype: One end of the junction is discordant with germline, which a read error may explain. The J gene is TRBJ2-1, the V gene TRBV20-1; 13 bases agree with TRBD2. From germline, CDR1 is DFQATT and CDR2 SNEGSKA (reference sequence). This CDR3 region has 18 residues. The CDR3 sequence is CSSRGGTSGISSYNEQFF. The CDR3 DNA reads TGCAGTTCTAGAGGGGGGACTAGCGGGATTTCGTCCTACAATGAGCAGTTCTTC.

This clonotype was detected only a few times. V gene TRBV7-2 combines with J gene TRBJ1-1; D is unresolved. There are 14 residues in the CDR3. Looked up from germline, CDR1 is SGHTA and CDR2 is FQGNSA. V dropped 6 bases and J dropped 1 base, with 12 bases sitting between them. CDR3 coding DNA: TGTGCCAGCAGTTACCAAGGAGGGAACACTGAAGCTTTCTTT. Translating gives CASSYQGGNTEAFF.

This clonotype was seen a few times. V is TRBV5-1 and J is TRBJ2-2; D might be TRBD1 (5 bases). Germline assignment: CDR1 SGHRS and CDR2 YFSETQ. CDR3 length: 16 residues. V lost 0 bases to trimming and J lost 4 bases, with 13 bases between them. CDR3 sequence: CASSLDLQGGTGELFF. The DNA of the CDR3 is TGCGCCAGCAGCTTGGATTTGCAGGGTGGCACCGGGGAGCTGTTTTTT.

The sample holds a few counts of this clonotype. The gene calls are TRBV7-9 and TRBJ2-5, with TRBD2 as a possible D gene (6 bases). The V and J ends lost 2 bases and 1 base respectively, with 17 bases between them. CDR1 and CDR2 (germline): SEHNR, FQNEAQ (reference sequence). The CDR3 has 17 residues. CDR3 amino acids: CASSLRVMEGTQETQYF. The CDR3, as DNA: TGTGCCAGCAGCTTACGGGTCATGGAGGGGACCCAAGAGACCCAGTACTTC.

The chain links TRBV5-1 to TRBJ2-1; 12 bases match TRBD2. Germline CDR1 SGHRS, CDR2 YFSETQ. Unmatched junction bases numbered 16, after V lost 6 bases and J lost 6 bases. This CDR3 has 18 amino acids. CDR3 sequence: CASTSNNLAGGHGNEQFF. The CDR3 bases are TGCGCCAGCACCTCTAACAATCTAGCGGGGGGGCATGGCAATGAGCAGTTCTTC.

J is TRBJ2-7 and V is TRBV7-2; 8 bases line up with TRBD2. Germline CDR1 reads SGHTA; CDR2 reads FQGNSA. CDR3 length: 13 amino acids. V dropped 5 bases and J dropped 6; count of bases not matched to a gene: 6. The CDR3, as DNA: TGTGCCAGCAGCACTTGGACTAGCAGCGAGCAGTACGTC. Translated: CASSTWTSSEQYV.